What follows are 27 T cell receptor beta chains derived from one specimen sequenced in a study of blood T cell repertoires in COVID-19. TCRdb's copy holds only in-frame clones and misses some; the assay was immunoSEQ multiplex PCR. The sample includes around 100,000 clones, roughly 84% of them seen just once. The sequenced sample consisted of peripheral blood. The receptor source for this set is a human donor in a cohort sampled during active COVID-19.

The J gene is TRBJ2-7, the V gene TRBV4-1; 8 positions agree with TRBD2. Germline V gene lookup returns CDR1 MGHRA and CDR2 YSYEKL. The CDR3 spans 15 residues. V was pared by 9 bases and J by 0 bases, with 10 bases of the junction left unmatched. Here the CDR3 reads CASARLAGISYEQYF. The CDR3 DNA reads TGCGCCAGTGCCCGTTTAGCGGGGATCTCCTACGAGCAGTACTTC.

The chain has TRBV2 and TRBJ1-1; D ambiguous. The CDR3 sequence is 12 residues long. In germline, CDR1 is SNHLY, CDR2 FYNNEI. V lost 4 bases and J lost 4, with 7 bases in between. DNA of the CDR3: TGTGCCAGCAGTGGTCTCGTCACTGAAGCTTTCTTT. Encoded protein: CASSGLVTEAFF.

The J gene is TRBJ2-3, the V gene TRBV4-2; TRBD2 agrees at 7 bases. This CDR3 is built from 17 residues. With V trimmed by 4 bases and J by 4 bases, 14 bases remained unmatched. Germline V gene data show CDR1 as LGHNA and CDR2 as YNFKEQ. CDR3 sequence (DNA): TGTGCCAGCAGCCGGGAGCGGGGCGGCGGGGGTTCAGATACGCAGTATTTT. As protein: CASSRERGGGGSDTQYF.

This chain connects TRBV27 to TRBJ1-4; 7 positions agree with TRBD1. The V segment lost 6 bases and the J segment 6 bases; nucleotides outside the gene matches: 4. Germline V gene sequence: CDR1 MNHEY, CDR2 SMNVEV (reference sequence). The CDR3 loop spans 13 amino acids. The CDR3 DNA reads TGTGCCAGCAGAGGGACAGACGATGAAAAACTGTTTTTT. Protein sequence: CASRGTDDEKLFF. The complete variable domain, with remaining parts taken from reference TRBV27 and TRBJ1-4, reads EAQVTQNPRYLITVTGKKLTVTCSQNMNHEYMSWYRQDPGLGLRQIYYSMNVEVTDKGDVPEGYKVSRKEKRNFPLILESPSPNQTSLYFCASRGTDDEKLFFGSGTQLSVL.

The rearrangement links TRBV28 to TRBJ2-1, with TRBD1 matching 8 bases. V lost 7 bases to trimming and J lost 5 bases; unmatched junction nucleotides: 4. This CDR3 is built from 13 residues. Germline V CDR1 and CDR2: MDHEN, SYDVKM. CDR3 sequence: CASTRTGHNEQFF. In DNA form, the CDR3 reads TGTGCCAGCACTAGGACAGGGCACAATGAGCAGTTCTTC.

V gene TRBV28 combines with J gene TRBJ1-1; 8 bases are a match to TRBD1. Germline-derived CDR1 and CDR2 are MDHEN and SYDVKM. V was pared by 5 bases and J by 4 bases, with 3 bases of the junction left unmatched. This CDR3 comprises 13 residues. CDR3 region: CASSLRGPTEAFF. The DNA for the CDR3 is TGTGCCAGCAGTCTCAGGGGGCCCACTGAAGCTTTCTTT.

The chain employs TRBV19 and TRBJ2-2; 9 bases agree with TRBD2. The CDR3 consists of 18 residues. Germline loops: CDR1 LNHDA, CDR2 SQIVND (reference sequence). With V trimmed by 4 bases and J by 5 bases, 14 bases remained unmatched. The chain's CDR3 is CASSRGVAGVLGTGELFF. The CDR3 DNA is TGTGCCAGTAGTAGGGGCGTAGCGGGAGTTCTGGGAACCGGGGAGCTGTTTTTT.

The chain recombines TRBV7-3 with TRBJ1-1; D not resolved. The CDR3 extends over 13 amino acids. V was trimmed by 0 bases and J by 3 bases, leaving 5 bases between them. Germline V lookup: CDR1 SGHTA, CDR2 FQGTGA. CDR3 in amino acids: CASSLTPHTEAFF. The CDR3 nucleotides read TGTGCCAGCAGCTTAACCCCTCACACTGAAGCTTTCTTT.

CDR3 amino acids: CASSLARQAETQYF. CDR3 coding DNA: TGTGCCAGCAGCTTAGCCCGACAGGCGGAGACCCAGTACTTC. The J gene is TRBJ2-5, the V gene TRBV7-2; maybe TRBD1 (6 bases). The CDR3 spans 14 residues. Trimming took off 0 bases at V and 5 bases at J, with 10 bases between the two ends. Germline CDR1 reads SGHTA; CDR2 reads FQGNSA.

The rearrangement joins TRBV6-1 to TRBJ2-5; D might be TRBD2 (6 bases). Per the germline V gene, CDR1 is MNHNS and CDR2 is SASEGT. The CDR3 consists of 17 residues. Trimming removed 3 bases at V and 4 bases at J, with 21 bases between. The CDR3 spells CASSEPYQGGRGETQYF. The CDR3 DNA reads TGTGCCAGCAGTGAGCCCTACCAAGGAGGGAGAGGAGAGACCCAGTACTTC.

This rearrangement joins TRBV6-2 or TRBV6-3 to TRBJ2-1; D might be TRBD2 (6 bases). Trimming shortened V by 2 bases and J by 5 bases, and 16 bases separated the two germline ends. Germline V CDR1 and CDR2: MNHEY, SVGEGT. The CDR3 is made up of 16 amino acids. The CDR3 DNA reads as TGTGCCAGCAGTTACCCCAGGACTAAAATTGACAATGAGCAGTTCTTC. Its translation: CASSYPRTKIDNEQFF.

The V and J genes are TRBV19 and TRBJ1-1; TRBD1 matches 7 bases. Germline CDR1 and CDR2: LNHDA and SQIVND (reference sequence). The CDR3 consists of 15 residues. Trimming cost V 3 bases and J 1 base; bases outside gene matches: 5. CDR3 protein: CASSITGVANTEAFF. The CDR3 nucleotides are TGTGCCAGTAGTATCACAGGGGTTGCGAACACTGAAGCTTTCTTT.

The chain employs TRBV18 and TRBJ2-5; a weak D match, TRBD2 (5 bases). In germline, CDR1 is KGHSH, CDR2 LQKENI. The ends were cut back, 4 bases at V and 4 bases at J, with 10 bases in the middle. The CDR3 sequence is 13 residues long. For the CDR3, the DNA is TGTGCCAGCTCACAGAGCCGGGGAGAGACCCAGTACTTC. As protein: CASSQSRGETQYF.

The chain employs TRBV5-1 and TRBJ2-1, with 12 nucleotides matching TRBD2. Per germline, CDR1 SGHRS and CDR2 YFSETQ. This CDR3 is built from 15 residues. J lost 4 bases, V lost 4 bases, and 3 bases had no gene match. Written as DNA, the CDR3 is TGCGCCAGCAGCCCTAGCGGGAGGGATTACAATGAGCAGTTCTTC. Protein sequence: CASSPSGRDYNEQFF.

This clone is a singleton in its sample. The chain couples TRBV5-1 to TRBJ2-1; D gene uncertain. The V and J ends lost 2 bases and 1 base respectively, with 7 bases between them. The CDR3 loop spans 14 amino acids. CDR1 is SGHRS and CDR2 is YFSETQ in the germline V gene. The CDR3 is CASSFPESYNEQFF. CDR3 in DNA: TGCGCCAGCAGCTTTCCGGAGTCCTACAATGAGCAGTTCTTC.

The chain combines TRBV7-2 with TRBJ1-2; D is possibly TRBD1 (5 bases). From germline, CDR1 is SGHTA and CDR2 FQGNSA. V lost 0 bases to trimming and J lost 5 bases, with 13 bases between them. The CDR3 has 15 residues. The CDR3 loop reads CASSLASRQGYGYTF. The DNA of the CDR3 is TGTGCCAGCAGCTTAGCGTCTAGGCAGGGATATGGCTACACCTTC.

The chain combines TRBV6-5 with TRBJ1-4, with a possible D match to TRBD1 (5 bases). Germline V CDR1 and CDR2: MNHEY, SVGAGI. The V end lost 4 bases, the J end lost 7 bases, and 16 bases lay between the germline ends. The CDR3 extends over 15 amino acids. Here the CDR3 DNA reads TGTGCCAGCAGTTCCCTGGGAGGAGGGGTTGAAAAACTGTTTTTT. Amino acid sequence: CASSSLGGGVEKLFF.

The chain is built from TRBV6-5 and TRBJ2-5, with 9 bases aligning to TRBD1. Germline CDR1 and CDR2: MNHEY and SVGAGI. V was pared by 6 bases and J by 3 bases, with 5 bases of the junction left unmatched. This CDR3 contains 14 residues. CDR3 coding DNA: TGTGCCAGCAGCTTAACAGGGGGCAAAGAGACCCAGTACTTC. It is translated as CASSLTGGKETQYF.

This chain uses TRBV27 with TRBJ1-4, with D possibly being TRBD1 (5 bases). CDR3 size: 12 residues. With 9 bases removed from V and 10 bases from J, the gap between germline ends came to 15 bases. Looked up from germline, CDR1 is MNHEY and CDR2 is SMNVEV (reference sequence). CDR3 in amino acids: CARPGGVGKLFF. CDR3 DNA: TGTGCCAGACCCGGGGGGGTCGGAAAACTGTTTTTT.

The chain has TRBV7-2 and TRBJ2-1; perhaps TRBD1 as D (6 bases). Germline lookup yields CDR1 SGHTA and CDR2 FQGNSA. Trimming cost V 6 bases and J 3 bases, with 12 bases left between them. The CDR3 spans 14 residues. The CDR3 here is CASSSTGYYNEQFF. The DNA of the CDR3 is TGTGCCAGCAGTTCCACAGGGTACTACAATGAGCAGTTCTTC.

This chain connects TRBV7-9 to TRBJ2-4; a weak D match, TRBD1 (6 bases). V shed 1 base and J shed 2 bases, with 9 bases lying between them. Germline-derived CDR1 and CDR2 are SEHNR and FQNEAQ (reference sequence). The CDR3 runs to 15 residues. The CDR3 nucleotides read TGTGCCAGCAGCTTAGTAACAGGGACCAAAAACATTCAGTACTTC. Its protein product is CASSLVTGTKNIQYF.

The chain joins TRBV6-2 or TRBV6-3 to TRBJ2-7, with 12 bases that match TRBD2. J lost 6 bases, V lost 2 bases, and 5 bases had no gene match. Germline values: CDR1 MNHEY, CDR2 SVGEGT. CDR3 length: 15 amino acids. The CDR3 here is CASSYPGLAGLEQYF. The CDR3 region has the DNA TGTGCCAGCAGTTACCCCGGACTAGCGGGGCTCGAGCAGTACTTC.

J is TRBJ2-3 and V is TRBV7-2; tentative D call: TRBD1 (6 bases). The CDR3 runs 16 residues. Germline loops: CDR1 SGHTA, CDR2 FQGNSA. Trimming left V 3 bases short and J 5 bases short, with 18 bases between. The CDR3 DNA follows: TGTGCCAGCAGCTTGATGTCCAGGGGCGCCGGAGATACGCAGTATTTT. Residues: CASSLMSRGAGDTQYF. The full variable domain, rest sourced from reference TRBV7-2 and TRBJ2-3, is GAGVSQSPSNKVTEKGKDVELRCDPISGHTALYWYRQSLGQGLEFLIYFQGNSAPDKSGLPSDRFSAERTGGSVSTLTIQRTQQEDSAVYLCASSLMSRGAGDTQYFGPGTRLTVL.

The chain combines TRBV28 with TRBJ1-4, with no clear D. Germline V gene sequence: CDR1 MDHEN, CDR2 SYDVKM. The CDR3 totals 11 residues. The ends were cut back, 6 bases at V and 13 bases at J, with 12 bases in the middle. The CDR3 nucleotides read TGTGCCAGCAGCCACGTCTACGGACTGTTTTTT. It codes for CASSHVYGLFF.

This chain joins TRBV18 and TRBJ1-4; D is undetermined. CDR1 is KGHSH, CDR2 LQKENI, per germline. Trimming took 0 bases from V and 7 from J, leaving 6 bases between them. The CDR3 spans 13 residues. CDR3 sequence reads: CASSPPGGEKLFF. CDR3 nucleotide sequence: TGTGCCAGCTCACCACCGGGAGGTGAAAAACTGTTTTTT.

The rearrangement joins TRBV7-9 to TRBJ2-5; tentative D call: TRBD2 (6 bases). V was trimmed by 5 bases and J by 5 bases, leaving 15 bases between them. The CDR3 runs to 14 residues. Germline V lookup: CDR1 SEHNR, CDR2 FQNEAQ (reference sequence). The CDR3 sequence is CASSGRPTVETQYF. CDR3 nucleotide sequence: TGTGCCAGCAGCGGGAGGCCTACGGTGGAGACCCAGTACTTC.

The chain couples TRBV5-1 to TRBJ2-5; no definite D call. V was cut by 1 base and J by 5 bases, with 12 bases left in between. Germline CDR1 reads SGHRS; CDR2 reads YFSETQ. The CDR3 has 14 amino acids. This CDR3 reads CASSLSPSDETQYF. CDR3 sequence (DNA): TGCGCCAGCAGCTTGTCCCCGAGCGACGAGACCCAGTACTTC.